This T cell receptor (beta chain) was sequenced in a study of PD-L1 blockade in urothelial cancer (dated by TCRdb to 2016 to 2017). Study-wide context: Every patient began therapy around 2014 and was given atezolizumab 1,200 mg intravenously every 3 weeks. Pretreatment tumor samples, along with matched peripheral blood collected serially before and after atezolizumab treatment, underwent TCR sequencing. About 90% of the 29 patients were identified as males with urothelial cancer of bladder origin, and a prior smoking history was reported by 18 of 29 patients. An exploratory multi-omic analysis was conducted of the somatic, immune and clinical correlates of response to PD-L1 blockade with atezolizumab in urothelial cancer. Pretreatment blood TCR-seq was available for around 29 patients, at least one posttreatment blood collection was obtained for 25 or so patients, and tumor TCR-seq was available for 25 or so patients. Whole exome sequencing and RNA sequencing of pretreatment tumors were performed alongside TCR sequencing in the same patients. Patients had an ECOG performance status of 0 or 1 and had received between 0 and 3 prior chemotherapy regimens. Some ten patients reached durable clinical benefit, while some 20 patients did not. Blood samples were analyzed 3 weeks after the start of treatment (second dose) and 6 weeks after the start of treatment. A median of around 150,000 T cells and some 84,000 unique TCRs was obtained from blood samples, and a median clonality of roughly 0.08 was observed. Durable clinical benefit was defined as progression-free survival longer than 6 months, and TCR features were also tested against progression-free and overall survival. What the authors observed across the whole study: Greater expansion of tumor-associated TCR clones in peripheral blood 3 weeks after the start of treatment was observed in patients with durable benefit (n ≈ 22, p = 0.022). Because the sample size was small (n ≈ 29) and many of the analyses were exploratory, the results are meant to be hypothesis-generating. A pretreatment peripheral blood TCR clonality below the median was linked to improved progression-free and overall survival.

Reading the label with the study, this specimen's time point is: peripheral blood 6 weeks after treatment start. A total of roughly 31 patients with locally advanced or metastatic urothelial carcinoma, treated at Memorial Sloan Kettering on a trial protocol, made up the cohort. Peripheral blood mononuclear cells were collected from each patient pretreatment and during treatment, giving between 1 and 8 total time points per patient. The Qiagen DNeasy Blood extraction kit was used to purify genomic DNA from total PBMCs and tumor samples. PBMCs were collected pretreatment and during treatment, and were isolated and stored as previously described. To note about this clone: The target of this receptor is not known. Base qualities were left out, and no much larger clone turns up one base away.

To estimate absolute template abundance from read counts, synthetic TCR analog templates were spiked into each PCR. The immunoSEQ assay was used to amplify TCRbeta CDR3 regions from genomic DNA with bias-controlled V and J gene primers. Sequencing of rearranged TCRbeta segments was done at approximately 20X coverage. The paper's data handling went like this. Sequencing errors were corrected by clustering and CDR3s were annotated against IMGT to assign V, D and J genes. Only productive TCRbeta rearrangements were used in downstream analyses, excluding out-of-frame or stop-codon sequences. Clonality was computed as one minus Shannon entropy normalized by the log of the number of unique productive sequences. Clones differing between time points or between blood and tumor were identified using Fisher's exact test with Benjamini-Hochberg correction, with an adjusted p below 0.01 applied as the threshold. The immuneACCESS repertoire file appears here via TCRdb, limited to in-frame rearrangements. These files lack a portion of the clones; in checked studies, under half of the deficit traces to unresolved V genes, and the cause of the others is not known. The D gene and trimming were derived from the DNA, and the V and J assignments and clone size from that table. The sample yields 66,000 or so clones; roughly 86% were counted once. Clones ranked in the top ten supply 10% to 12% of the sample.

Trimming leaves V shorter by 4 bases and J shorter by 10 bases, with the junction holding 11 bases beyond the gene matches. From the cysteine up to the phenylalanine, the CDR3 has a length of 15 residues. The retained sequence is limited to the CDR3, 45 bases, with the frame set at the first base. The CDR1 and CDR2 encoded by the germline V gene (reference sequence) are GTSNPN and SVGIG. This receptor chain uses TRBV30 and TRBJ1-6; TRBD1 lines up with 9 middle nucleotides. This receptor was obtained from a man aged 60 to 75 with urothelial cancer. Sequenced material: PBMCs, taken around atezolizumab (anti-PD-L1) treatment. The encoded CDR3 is CAWKTGGTSGSPLHF. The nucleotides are TGTGCCTGGAAGACAGGGGGGACCTCTGGATCACCCCTCCACTTT.